This T cell receptor beta chain originates from a study of OX40 agonist ivuxolimab in advanced cancers. On the study more broadly: The treatment was a fully human IgG2 OX40 agonist, ivuxolimab. Dose-escalation patients' cancers were hepatocellular carcinoma, melanoma, renal cell or head and neck cancer. Findings and limits, study-wide: Both blood CD4+ and CD8+ T cells showed clonal growth by week 6 at 0.1 to 3.0 mg/kg.

As to this clone: Its antigen is unidentified.

Generated by immunoSEQ multiplex PCR, the TCRdb table keeps only in-frame clones and is missing some. The profile shows 70,000 to 95,000 clones, about 93% of them singletons. Peripheral blood came from all dose cohorts at three timepoints. The V gene's germline CDR1 is SQVTM and CDR2 ANQGSEA. V lost 6 bases and J lost 9, with 17 bases in between. The CDR3 is 12 residues long. The chain has TRBV29-1 and TRBJ1-2; no clear D. The specimen comprised CD4+ or CD8+ T cells sorted from blood, sampled in a trial of the OX40 agonist ivuxolimab. This sequence originates from an adult with an advanced solid tumor such as melanoma, head and neck, liver or kidney cancer. The CDR3 DNA is TGCAGCGTCCCCTTCGATGGGATGAGCTACACCTTC. Translating it yields CSVPFDGMSYTF.